Below are 24 T cell receptor beta chains sequenced from a single sample in a study of blood T cell repertoires in COVID-19. Data came from immunoSEQ multiplex PCR; TCRdb stores just in-frame clones and leaves some out. The sample lists approximately 290,000 clones, approximately 90% occurring once. Sequences were obtained from peripheral blood. Source of these receptors: a man between 18 and 35 years old with active or convalescent COVID-19.

V gene TRBV4-3 combines with J gene TRBJ1-3, with 7 positions matching TRBD1. V was pared by 4 bases and J by 0 bases, with 3 bases of the junction left unmatched. CDR1 and CDR2 (germline): LGHNA, YSLEER. The CDR3 length is 15 residues. CDR3 sequence: CASSLDRSSGNTIYF. CDR3 nucleotides: TGCGCCAGCAGCCTGGACAGGTCCTCTGGAAACACCATATATTTT.

V is TRBV2 and J is TRBJ2-3; 9 positions match TRBD2. The germline V gene has CDR1 SNHLY and CDR2 FYNNEI. The CDR3 length is 14 residues. The ends lost 7 bases at V and 4 bases at J; junction bases unmatched: 6. CDR3 in DNA: TGTGCCAGCATGGGGACTAGCCAATCAGATACGCAGTATTTT. Its translation: CASMGTSQSDTQYF.

The CDR3, as DNA: TGTGCCAGCAGCTTCTGGAGTGATGAGCAGTTCTTC. The encoded protein is CASSFWSDEQFF. J is TRBJ2-1 and V is TRBV11-3; D not certain. The germline V gene has CDR1 SGHNT and CDR2 YENEEA. The V gene lost 3 bases and the J gene lost 8 bases, with 8 bases spanning the gap. This CDR3 is 12 amino acids long.

The V gene is TRBV10-2, the J gene TRBJ1-1; 7 nucleotides agree with TRBD1. Germline-derived CDR1 and CDR2 are WSHSY and SAAADI. V shed 9 bases, J shed 1 base, and the junction held 8 bases outside the gene matches. The CDR3 has 14 residues. CDR3 sequence (DNA): TGCGCCAGGAAGCTGGGACAGTCGAACACTGAAGCTTTCTTT. This translates into CARKLGQSNTEAFF.

This chain joins TRBV28 and TRBJ2-1; 13 bases map to TRBD2. The germline CDR1 and CDR2 sequences are MDHEN and SYDVKM. V shed 5 bases, J shed 2 bases, and the junction held 6 bases outside the gene matches. This CDR3 is built from 17 residues. The CDR3 nucleotides read TGTGCCAGCAGTCCCGGACTAGCGGGAGACACCTACAATGAGCAGTTCTTC. It is translated as CASSPGLAGDTYNEQFF. Full variable domain (remainder filled in from reference TRBV28 and TRBJ2-1): DVKVTQSSRYLVKRTGEKVFLECVQDMDHENMFWYRQDPGLGLRLIYFSYDVKMKEKGDIPEGYSVSREKKERFSLILESASTNQTSMYLCASSPGLAGDTYNEQFFGPGTRLTVL.

This clone has only a few counts. The CDR3 DNA sequence: TGTGCCAGCAGTGCAGCGGGAGGGGGCACCGGGGAGCTGTTTTTT. This sequence encodes CASSAAGGGTGELFF. The chain has TRBV6-4 and TRBJ2-2, with TRBD2 matching 10 bases. CDR1 and CDR2 from the germline V gene are MRHNA and SNTAGT. The V segment lost 4 bases and the J segment 4 bases; nucleotides outside the gene matches: 3. The CDR3 is 15 amino acids.

The chain couples TRBV25-1 to TRBJ1-2; 7 bases map to TRBD1. Germline V gene data show CDR1 as MGHDK and CDR2 as SYGVNS. V lost 8 bases, J lost 7 bases, and 13 bases stayed unmatched. The CDR3 runs 14 residues. The DNA for the CDR3 is TGTGCCAGCTGCCGGACAGGTTATTTTTTTGGCTACACCTTC. Residues: CASCRTGYFFGYTF.

The rearrangement links TRBV27 to TRBJ2-7, with 7 bases fitting TRBD1. V shed 3 bases, J shed 1 base, and the junction held 18 bases outside the gene matches. Germline V gene sequence: CDR1 MNHEY, CDR2 SMNVEV (reference sequence). The CDR3 spans 19 residues. This CDR3 is CASSFGPTGQHKLSYEQYF. Here the CDR3 DNA reads TGTGCCAGCAGTTTTGGACCGACGGGACAGCATAAGCTTTCCTACGAGCAGTACTTC.

The rearrangement joins TRBV10-1 to TRBJ2-3; a possible D gene is TRBD2 (6 bases). This CDR3 spans 15 amino acids. Trimming removed 0 bases at V and 4 bases at J, with 11 bases between. Germline V CDR1 and CDR2: WNHNN, SYGVQD (reference sequence). This CDR3 is CASSESLGEADTQYF. CDR3 DNA sequence: TGCGCCAGCAGTGAGTCGTTGGGGGAGGCAGATACGCAGTATTTT.

V gene TRBV27 combines with J gene TRBJ2-1; TRBD2 aligns across 10 bases. CDR1 is MNHEY and CDR2 is SMNVEV in the germline V gene (reference sequence). This CDR3 region has 15 residues. Trimming removed 5 bases from V and 4 bases from J; junction bases left unmatched: 5. CDR3 protein: CASSTGLAAYNEQFF. Written as DNA, the CDR3 is TGTGCCAGCAGTACAGGACTAGCGGCGTACAATGAGCAGTTCTTC.

The rearrangement uses TRBV5-1 and TRBJ2-3; 7 nucleotides align to TRBD2. Germline CDR1 SGHRS, CDR2 YFSETQ. The CDR3 covers 16 residues. Trimming cost V 3 bases and J 5 bases; bases outside gene matches: 12. CDR3 region: CASSYTAGITIDTQYF. The CDR3 nucleotides are TGCGCCAGCAGCTATACAGCGGGGATAACGATAGATACGCAGTATTTT. The whole variable domain, filled in from reference TRBV5-1 and TRBJ2-3, reads KAGVTQTPRYLIKTRGQQVTLSCSPISGHRSVSWYQQTPGQGLQFLFEYFSETQRNKGNFPGRFSGRQFSNSRSEMNVSTLELGDSALYLCASSYTAGITIDTQYFGPGTRLTVL.

The genes are TRBV27 and TRBJ1-1; the D gene is possibly TRBD1 (6 bases). The CDR3 runs to 13 residues. Germline values: CDR1 MNHEY, CDR2 SMNVEV (reference sequence). Trimming shortened V by 6 bases and J by 1 base, and 9 bases separated the two germline ends. The chain's CDR3 is CASSTGTNTEAFF. The CDR3 DNA reads as TGTGCCAGCAGCACAGGGACGAACACTGAAGCTTTCTTT.

The chain uses TRBV5-1 and TRBJ2-7, with TRBD1 identical over 8 bases. Germline lookup yields CDR1 SGHRS and CDR2 YFSETQ. The ends lost 4 bases at V and 5 bases at J; junction bases unmatched: 5. The CDR3 covers 13 residues. CDR3 loop: CASSLGQGNEQYF. As DNA, the CDR3 is TGCGCCAGCAGCCTCGGACAGGGTAACGAGCAGTACTTC.

V usage is TRBV27 and J usage is TRBJ1-5; 9 bases map to TRBD1. The junction had 2 bases not matched to a gene; V was cut back by 4 bases and J by 4 bases. Germline values: CDR1 MNHEY, CDR2 SMNVEV (reference sequence). This CDR3 comprises 14 residues. The CDR3 nucleotides read TGTGCCAGCAGTTCCGGGACAGGGAATCAGCCCCAGCATTTT. Translated: CASSSGTGNQPQHF.

The chain is built from TRBV5-1 and TRBJ1-6; TRBD1 matches at 7 bases. V shed 3 bases and J 10 bases; nucleotides not matched to a gene: 7. Germline CDR1 is SGHRS and CDR2 is YFSETQ. The CDR3 runs to 14 residues. CDR3 protein: CASSSGQLDSPLHF. In DNA form, the CDR3 reads TGCGCCAGCAGCTCGGGACAGTTGGACTCACCCCTCCACTTT.

The rearrangement joins TRBV11-2 to TRBJ2-5; a possible D gene is TRBD2 (6 bases). Germline loops: CDR1 SGHAT, CDR2 FQNNGV. This CDR3 comprises 15 residues. With 3 bases removed from V and 1 base from J, the gap between germline ends came to 12 bases. The CDR3 protein is CASSFWGGPQETQYF. CDR3 sequence (DNA): TGTGCCAGCAGCTTCTGGGGAGGACCCCAAGAGACCCAGTACTTC.

The chain joins TRBV7-3 to TRBJ2-2, with a weak D call TRBD1 (6 bases). Germline loops: CDR1 SGHTA, CDR2 FQGTGA. The CDR3 spans 15 residues. V was trimmed by 4 bases and J by 2 bases, leaving 11 bases between them. CDR3 protein: CASSSGTTNTGELFF. The CDR3 region has the DNA TGTGCCAGCAGCTCCGGGACAACAAACACCGGGGAGCTGTTTTTT.

The CDR3 loop reads CAIGAKLRTYEQYF. CDR3 nucleotide sequence: TGTGCCATCGGGGCAAAGCTAAGGACCTACGAGCAGTACTTC. The chain uses TRBV10-3 and TRBJ2-7, with D possibly being TRBD1 (5 bases). This CDR3 has 14 amino acids. Germline V lookup: CDR1 ENHRY, CDR2 SYGVKD. V was pared by 8 bases and J by 2 bases, with 16 bases between.

The rearrangement links TRBV27 to TRBJ1-1; 7 bases are shared with TRBD1. J lost 2 bases, V lost 7 bases, and 10 bases had no gene match. Germline lookup yields CDR1 MNHEY and CDR2 SMNVEV (reference sequence). This CDR3 region has 15 residues. CDR3 DNA sequence: TGTGCCAGCATCGGGGCAGGGGGTATAAACACTGAAGCTTTCTTT. This translates into CASIGAGGINTEAFF.

The chain links TRBV5-8 to TRBJ2-1; D is perhaps TRBD2 (5 bases). Germline CDR1 reads SGHTS; CDR2 reads YDEGEE. CDR3 length equals 19 residues. Trimming removed 0 bases at V and 7 bases at J, with 26 bases between. The CDR3 reads CASSLEIYRKTTSGNEQFF. The CDR3 nucleotides are TGTGCCAGCAGCTTGGAAATATACCGTAAGACTACATCTGGGAATGAGCAGTTCTTC.

This sequence joins TRBV7-8 and TRBJ1-2; 8 bases match TRBD1. The CDR3 totals 19 residues. With V trimmed by 0 bases and J by 0 bases, 12 bases remained unmatched. The germline gives CDR1 SGHVS, CDR2 FQNEAQ. In DNA, the CDR3 is TGTGCCAGCAGCTTAGCTCTTTTAAATCGACAGGGGTCTAACTATGGCTACACCTTC. Amino acids: CASSLALLNRQGSNYGYTF.

This clone occurred once. This sequence joins TRBV7-9 and TRBJ2-5; tentative D call: TRBD2 (5 bases). V lost 5 bases, J lost 3 bases, and 10 bases lay in between. The CDR3 is made up of 13 amino acids. Germline CDR1 SEHNR, CDR2 FQNEAQ (reference sequence). The CDR3 nucleotides read TGTGCCAGCAGCCCCGAGGAGGAAGAGACCCAGTACTTC. Translation: CASSPEEEETQYF.

The chain has TRBV20-1 and TRBJ2-7; 7 bases map to TRBD2. Per germline, CDR1 DFQATT and CDR2 SNEGSKA (reference sequence). Unmatched junction bases numbered 1, after V lost 4 bases and J lost 4 bases. The CDR3 spans 11 residues. CDR3 protein: CSAMGGYEQYF. Written as DNA, the CDR3 is TGCAGTGCTATGGGAGGGTACGAGCAGTACTTC.

The chain joins TRBV10-1 to TRBJ2-4, with no clear D. Germline V gives CDR1 WNHNN, CDR2 SYGVQD (reference sequence). V lost 0 bases and J lost 2, with 8 bases in between. The CDR3 runs to 15 residues. CDR3: CASSESTATKNIQYF. The CDR3 DNA follows: TGCGCCAGCAGTGAGTCAACTGCAACCAAAAACATTCAGTACTTC.